This is a list of T cell receptor beta chains from one sample in a study of T cell repertoires in aging, cancer and after chemotherapy. TCRdb fed the multiplex PCR reads into MiXCR, producing one record per CDR3 protein. The table lists roughly 2,200 distinct CDR3 sequences, 30% to 35% of them singletons. Material for sequencing was blood. The receptors originated from a human donor with a blood cancer. CDR3s include the opening cysteine and the closing phenylalanine or tryptophan. D genes are given only for firm matches. Clone size is stated in some rows and not others, as once, few, many or a class when expanded.

- TRBD1 TRBJ2-5 TRBV24-1 CATSGGQGRQETQYF TGTGCCACCAGTGGGGGACAGGGAAGACAAGAGACCCAGTACTTC
- TRBD1 TRBJ2-4 TRBV20-1 CSARDSRQGISKNIQYF TGCAGTGCTAGAGACTCAAGACAGGGGATATCCAAAAACATTCAGTACTTC
large - TRBJ1-2 TRBV29-1 CSVGKVSGYTF TGCAGCGTTGGAAAAGTTAGCGGCTACACCTTC
medium-sized TRBD2 TRBJ2-1 TRBV6-5 CASSYTGGDSEQFF TGTGCCAGCAGTTACACGGGAGGGGACTCTGAGCAGTTCTTC
- - TRBJ1-2 TRBV19 CASSTRGTNYGYTF TGTGCCAGTAGTACACGCGGAACTAACTATGGCTACACCTTC
large - TRBJ1-1 TRBV5-1 CASSLPGRPEAFF TGCGCCAGCAGCTTGCCGGGAAGACCTGAAGCTTTCTTT
large - TRBJ2-3 TRBV12-3/TRBV12-4 CASSFGTDTQYF TGTGCCAGCAGTTTTGGCACAGATACGCAGTATTTT
- - TRBJ1-2 TRBV5-6 CASSAGHYGYTF TGTGCCAGCAGTGCCGGTCATTATGGCTACACCTTC
few TRBD1 TRBJ2-1 TRBV18 CASSLLGTGADNEQFF TGTGCCAGCTCACTACTCGGGACAGGGGCGGACAATGAGCAGTTCTTC
medium-sized TRBD1 TRBJ1-2 TRBV6-1 CASSDWTGPNYGYTF TGTGCCAGCAGTGATTGGACAGGGCCAAACTATGGCTACACCTTC
- TRBD1 TRBJ1-2 TRBV10-3 CAIRVGQGEAGYTF TGTGCCATCAGGGTCGGACAGGGGGAGGCTGGCTACACCTTC
medium-sized TRBD1 TRBJ1-6 TRBV12-3/TRBV12-4 CASTLDRGYNSPLHF TGTGCCAGCACCTTGGACAGGGGCTATAATTCACCCCTCCACTTT
- - TRBJ1-2 TRBV18 CASSPKGAGYGYTF TGTGCCAGCTCACCAAAGGGCGCAGGCTATGGCTACACCTTC
- - TRBJ2-2 TRBV11-3 CASSLDNNLGTGELFF TGTGCCAGCAGCTTAGACAATAATTTGGGGACCGGGGAGCTGTTTTTT
medium-sized TRBD1 TRBJ1-2 TRBV19 CASSIAGGNYGYTF TGTGCCAGTAGTATAGCAGGGGGTAACTATGGCTACACCTTC
large - TRBJ2-6 TRBV10-3 CAIGGPSSGANVLTF TGTGCCATTGGGGGACCAAGCTCTGGGGCCAACGTCCTGACTTTC
- - TRBJ1-2 TRBV5-1 CASSLADEGGYTF TGCGCCAGCAGCTTGGCCGACGAGGGGGGCTACACCTTC
- - TRBJ1-2 TRBV5-1 CASSLDPWGDYGYTF TGCGCCAGCAGCTTGGACCCGTGGGGGGACTATGGCTACACCTTC
- TRBD2 TRBJ2-3 TRBV20-1 CSARFAGGDINTDTQYF TGCAGTGCTAGATTCGCGGGGGGTGACATCAACACAGATACGCAGTATTTT
medium-sized - TRBJ2-7 TRBV6-5 CASSRDSPNPYEQYF TGTGCCAGCAGTCGCGACAGCCCTAATCCCTACGAGCAGTACTTC
- - TRBJ1-6 TRBV6-4 CASRTGNYHNSPLHF TGTGCCAGCAGGACCGGGAATTACCATAATTCACCCCTCCACTTT
- - TRBJ2-5 TRBV20-1 CSAPGLGKTQYF TGCAGTGCCCCGGGGTTGGGAAAGACCCAGTACTTC
- TRBD2 TRBJ2-3 TRBV12-3/TRBV12-4 CASSLSSGGATDTQYF TGTGCCAGCAGTTTGTCTAGCGGGGGGGCCACAGATACGCAGTATTTT
medium-sized - TRBJ2-1 TRBV6-4 CASSDSGDRGGEQFF TGTGCCAGCAGTGACTCTGGCGACCGGGGAGGTGAGCAGTTCTTC
- - TRBJ1-5 TRBV20-1 CSARQRGGRNQPQHF TGCAGTGCTCGTCAGCGGGGCGGAAGGAATCAGCCCCAGCATTTT
- TRBD1 TRBJ2-2 TRBV18 CASSPNGQGGELFF TGTGCCAGCTCACCGAATGGACAGGGAGGGGAGCTGTTTTTT
medium-sized - TRBJ1-2 TRBV6-5 CASSYTTATSNYGYTF TGTGCCAGCAGTTACACGACCGCGACCAGTAACTATGGCTACACCTTC
few - TRBJ1-3 TRBV12-3/TRBV12-4 CASSVLIGNTIYF TGTGCCAGCAGTGTATTAATCGGAAACACCATATATTTT
- - TRBJ2-6 TRBV5-1 CASSLGSSGANVLTF TGCGCCAGCAGCTTGGGCAGCTCTGGGGCCAACGTCCTGACTTTC
once - TRBJ2-5 TRBV7-2 CASSSGWAETQYF TGTGCCAGCAGCTCGGGGTGGGCAGAGACCCAGTACTTC
- - TRBJ2-2 TRBV5-4 CASSFEAANTGELFF TGCGCCAGCAGCTTCGAGGCAGCGAACACCGGGGAGCTGTTTTTT
few - TRBJ2-3 TRBV7-2 CASSFYATDTQYF TGTGCCAGCAGCTTTTATGCGACAGATACGCAGTATTTT
few - TRBJ2-4 TRBV19 CASKGNGDVAKNIQYF TGTGCCAGTAAGGGGAACGGGGACGTGGCCAAAAACATTCAGTACTTC
few - TRBJ1-2 TRBV15 CATSRGIQGGYTF TGTGCCACCAGCAGAGGGATACAGGGTGGCTACACCTTC
few TRBD2 TRBJ2-3 TRBV19 CASSGSEAGGPRADTQYF TGTGCCAGTAGTGGGTCAGAAGCGGGGGGGCCAAGGGCAGATACGCAGTATTTT
- TRBD2 TRBJ2-3 TRBV5-1 CASSSGGPDDTQYF TGCGCCAGCAGCTCGGGGGGGCCTGACGATACGCAGTATTTT